Described below is a single T cell receptor (beta chain) sequence and its context. The record originates from a study of blood T cell repertoires in COVID-19. In the study overall: Nucleic acid was either cDNA or gDNA, and it came from T cells, B-cell-depleted T cells, or PBMCs.

The germline V gene has CDR1 SGHVS and CDR2 FQNEAQ. Trimming removed 5 bases from V and 8 bases from J, with 13 bases in between. This CDR3 region has 13 residues. Original processing notes: Estimation of nucleated cell counts relied on the amplification of reference gene primers. The table came from immunoSEQ multiplex PCR; TCRdb's copy has only in-frame clones and leaves some out. That table furnishes V, J and clone size, whereas the DNA furnished D and trimming. There are hundreds of thousands of clones in the sample; 88% occur only once, and about 12% lies in the top ten. Enrolment of Seattle patients took place during active infection, and they were followed longitudinally.

Sequencing was done on a sample of peripheral blood. The J gene is TRBJ2-1, the V gene TRBV7-8, with no clear D. The TCR comes from a woman between 45 and 65 years old with COVID-19, enrolled during active disease. Here the CDR3 reads CASSRLRQDEQFF. The DNA for the CDR3 is TGTGCCAGCAGCCGACTCCGTCAGGATGAGCAGTTCTTC.